The source of this TCR beta chain is a study of blood T cell repertoires in COVID-19. On the study more broadly: Acute and convalescent COVID-19 specimens originated in the United States, Italy and Spain.

Germline CDR1 is SGHTA and CDR2 is FQGNSA. This CDR3 has 15 amino acids. V shed 4 bases and J shed 0 bases, with 10 bases lying between them. Profiled with immunoSEQ multiplex PCR; TCRdb holds only in-frame clones, not every one. The table shows about 160,000 clones, with less than 90% occurring only once. V and J are TRBV7-2 and TRBJ1-3, with a possible D match to TRBD1 (6 bases). Sample: peripheral blood. The source is a woman aged 70 to 79 with acute or convalescent COVID-19. As DNA, the CDR3 is TGTGCCAGCAGCTCCACAGGGCTCTCTGGAAACACCATATATTTT. Encoded protein: CASSSTGLSGNTIYF. The full variable domain, rest sourced from reference TRBV7-2 and TRBJ1-3, is GAGVSQSPSNKVTEKGKDVELRCDPISGHTALYWYRQSLGQGLEFLIYFQGNSAPDKSGLPSDRFSAERTGGSVSTLTIQRTQQEDSAVYLCASSSTGLSGNTIYFGEGSWLTVV.